A single sample gave rise to the 16 T cell receptor beta chains below, sequenced in a study of immune evolution from preneoplasia to lung adenocarcinoma. This table comes from immunoSEQ multiplex PCR, and its TCRdb copy is limited to in-frame clones, with some not included. The sample consists of around 5,000 clones, 75% to 85% of them appearing once. The sample was FFPE minimally invasive lung adenocarcinoma tissue. The receptor source for this set is a person aged 65-85 years with lung adenocarcinoma.

For this clone: The junction shows a germline mismatch at one end, possibly a read error. This CDR3 reads CASSLEYRTGAFF. The CDR3 DNA reads TGTGCCAGCAGCTTAGAGTATAGGACTGGAGCTTTCTTT. The rearrangement uses TRBV7-6 and TRBJ1-1; D is undetermined. CDR1 is SGHVS and CDR2 is FNYEAQ in the germline V gene. The CDR3 contains 13 residues.

This clone was found once. V usage is TRBV5-8 and J usage is TRBJ2-3; a possible D gene is TRBD1 (5 bases). Trimming cost V 3 bases and J 4 bases, with 6 bases left between them. The CDR3 consists of 12 residues. Per germline, CDR1 SGHTS and CDR2 YDEGEE. Here the CDR3 DNA reads TGTGCCAGCAGCTCACAGGCAGATACGCAGTATTTT. Its protein product is CASSSQADTQYF. Drawing the rest from reference TRBV5-8 and TRBJ2-3, the complete variable domain is EAGVTQSPTHLIKTRGQQATLRCSPISGHTSVYWYQQALGLGLQFLLWYDEGEERNRGNFPPRFSGRQFPNYSSELNVNALELEDSALYLCASSSQADTQYFGPGTRLTVL.

This clone was observed a single time. The gene calls are TRBV15 and TRBJ2-1, with 10 bases lining up with TRBD2. The CDR3 consists of 16 residues. The V segment lost 4 bases and the J segment 10 bases; nucleotides outside the gene matches: 13. From germline, CDR1 is LNHNV and CDR2 YYDKDF (reference sequence). The CDR3 nucleotides read TGTGCCACCAGCAAGGGGACTAGCGACCACCTAGGCGAGCAGTTCTTC. As protein: CATSKGTSDHLGEQFF.

V and J are TRBV5-1 and TRBJ2-5; the match to TRBD1 covers 8 bases. V shed 4 bases and J 5 bases; nucleotides not matched to a gene: 7. CDR3 length: 14 amino acids. The germline gives CDR1 SGHRS, CDR2 YFSETQ. CDR3 protein: CASSLGQGSETQYF. DNA of the CDR3: TGCGCCAGCAGCCTTGGACAGGGAAGCGAGACCCAGTACTTC.

The gene calls are TRBV6-5 and TRBJ2-1, with 7 bases fitting TRBD2. V dropped 4 bases and J dropped 4; count of bases not matched to a gene: 7. CDR3 size: 15 residues. Germline CDR1 is MNHEY and CDR2 is SVGAGI. CDR3 residues: CASSWGGRRYNEQFF. CDR3 nucleotides: TGTGCCAGCAGTTGGGGAGGGAGAAGATACAATGAGCAGTTCTTC.

The chain employs TRBV7-8 and TRBJ2-2; D possibly uses TRBD1 or TRBD2 (6 bases each). Germline V gene data show CDR1 as SGHVS and CDR2 as FQNEAQ. The CDR3 consists of 13 residues. V lost 9 bases to trimming and J lost 5 bases, with 13 bases between them. The CDR3 region has the DNA TGTGCCAGTAGGGAAGGGGGGACCGGGGAGCTGTTTTTT. The encoded protein is CASREGGTGELFF.

This clone rates as large. The chain uses TRBV18 and TRBJ2-1, with a possible D match to TRBD2 (5 bases). V was shortened by 0 bases and J by 8 bases, with 11 bases between the two germline ends. The CDR3 spans 14 residues. Germline CDR1 and CDR2: KGHSH and LQKENI. The CDR3 DNA sequence: TGTGCCAGCTCACCACCAAACAGCGGCGATGAGCAGTTCTTC. Protein: CASSPPNSGDEQFF.

This clone appeared a few times. This sequence joins TRBV7-2 and TRBJ2-7; TRBD1 agrees at 7 bases. The CDR3 extends over 15 amino acids. The V segment lost 2 bases and the J segment 4 bases; nucleotides outside the gene matches: 8. Germline values: CDR1 SGHTA, CDR2 FQGNSA. CDR3 DNA: TGTGCCAGCAGCTTACCGGGACAGATACTTTACGAGCAGTACTTC. The encoded protein is CASSLPGQILYEQYF. The complete variable domain, with remaining parts taken from reference TRBV7-2 and TRBJ2-7, reads GAGVSQSPSNKVTEKGKDVELRCDPISGHTALYWYRQSLGQGLEFLIYFQGNSAPDKSGLPSDRFSAERTGGSVSTLTIQRTQQEDSAVYLCASSLPGQILYEQYFGPGTRLTVT.

The chain couples TRBV7-6 to TRBJ1-5; D not resolved. The V end lost 5 bases, the J end lost 2 bases, and 13 bases lay between the germline ends. The CDR3 length is 15 residues. The germline V gene encodes CDR1 SGHVS and CDR2 FNYEAQ. CDR3: CASSPLGDGNQPQHF. DNA for the CDR3: TGTGCCAGCAGCCCCCTGGGAGATGGCAATCAGCCCCAGCATTTT.

This clone appeared a single time. This chain joins TRBV28 and TRBJ2-4; possibly TRBD1 or TRBD2 for D (6 bases each). Trimming removed 9 bases at V and 6 bases at J, with 15 bases between. The CDR3 runs to 13 residues. The germline CDR1 and CDR2 sequences are MDHEN and SYDVKM. CDR3: CASWGAGANIQYF. The CDR3 bases are TGTGCCAGTTGGGGGGCAGGGGCAAACATTCAGTACTTC.

The chain couples TRBV4-1 to TRBJ2-3, with D possibly being TRBD2 (6 bases). Germline CDR1 MGHRA, CDR2 YSYEKL. The V end was cut by 2 bases, the J end by 4 bases, with 10 bases between. The CDR3 is 14 amino acids. For the CDR3, the DNA is TGCGCCAGCAGCCAATTCGGAGGGTCAGATACGCAGTATTTT. Its protein product is CASSQFGGSDTQYF.

The rearrangement links TRBV7-8 to TRBJ1-1; D unresolved. Germline V gene data show CDR1 as SGHVS and CDR2 as FQNEAQ. The germline V and J ends were trimmed by 5 bases and 1 base, with 11 bases remaining between them. CDR3 size: 14 residues. The CDR3 bases are TGTGCCAGCAGCCTAGTTATTGGGAACACTGAAGCTTTCTTT. Translation: CASSLVIGNTEAFF. The full variable domain, completed using reference TRBV7-8 and TRBJ1-1, is GAGVSQSPRYKVAKRGQDVALRCDPISGHVSLFWYQQALGQGPEFLTYFQNEAQLDKSGLPSDRFFAERPEGSVSTLKIQRTQQEDSAVYLCASSLVIGNTEAFFGQGTRLTVV.

The V and J genes are TRBV28 and TRBJ2-7, with a weak D call TRBD2 (6 bases). Trimming cost V 5 bases and J 3 bases, with 17 bases left between them. CDR1 and CDR2 (germline): MDHEN, SYDVKM. The CDR3 is 15 amino acids. For the CDR3, the DNA is TGTGCCAGCAGTCTTACTAGGGACTCCTACTACGAGCAGTACTTC. Its translation is CASSLTRDSYYEQYF. Together with reference TRBV28 and TRBJ2-7, the CDR3 gives the full variable domain: DVKVTQSSRYLVKRTGEKVFLECVQDMDHENMFWYRQDPGLGLRLIYFSYDVKMKEKGDIPEGYSVSREKKERFSLILESASTNQTSMYLCASSLTRDSYYEQYFGPGTRLTVT.

This chain connects TRBV28 to TRBJ2-1, with TRBD2 matching 8 bases. The CDR3 has 12 residues. V dropped 9 bases and J dropped 6; count of bases not matched to a gene: 4. Per the germline V gene, CDR1 is MDHEN and CDR2 is SYDVKM. This CDR3 reads CASIGRGNEQFF. CDR3 in DNA: TGTGCCAGTATCGGGAGGGGCAATGAGCAGTTCTTC.

In DNA, the CDR3 is TGTGCCACCAGCGGGACTAGGGGCTACGAGCAGTACTTC. This codes for CATSGTRGYEQYF. V is TRBV15 and J is TRBJ2-7, with 8 bases fitting TRBD2. Germline assignment: CDR1 LNHNV and CDR2 YYDKDF (reference sequence). The ends lost 5 bases at V and 3 bases at J; junction bases unmatched: 3. The CDR3 loop spans 13 amino acids. The full variable domain, completed using reference TRBV15 and TRBJ2-7, is DAMVIQNPRYQVTQFGKPVTLSCSQTLNHNVMYWYQQKSSQAPKLLFHYYDKDFNNEADTPDNFQSRRPNTSFCFLDIRSPGLGDTAMYLCATSGTRGYEQYFGPGTRLTVT.

By sample fraction, this clone is large. The V and J genes are TRBV5-1 and TRBJ2-1, with 9 bases aligning to TRBD2. The CDR3 spans 14 residues. Germline-derived CDR1 and CDR2 are SGHRS and YFSETQ. V was clipped by 4 bases and J by 8 bases; unmatched bases: 7. The CDR3 protein is CASSAGLAGYEQFF. CDR3 DNA sequence: TGCGCCAGCAGCGCGGGACTAGCAGGCTATGAGCAGTTCTTC. The full variable domain, in which reference TRBV5-1 and TRBJ2-1 provide the parts outside the CDR3, is KAGVTQTPRYLIKTRGQQVTLSCSPISGHRSVSWYQQTPGQGLQFLFEYFSETQRNKGNFPGRFSGRQFSNSRSEMNVSTLELGDSALYLCASSAGLAGYEQFFGPGTRLTVL.